These 10 T cell receptor beta chains came from one sample sequenced in a study of spatial heterogeneity in lung cancer. Regarding the study as a whole: Mutation counts in tumors were tracked by counts of expanded intratumoral alpha and beta TCRs.

Time point given: sample taken at primary tumor resection. TCRdb called the 5' RACE reads again in MiXCR, with one record for every CDR3 protein. This table has under 15,000 distinct CDR3 sequences, around 5% appearing once. Antigens for these TCRs are unknown. The sequenced sample was lung tumor tissue, obtained at surgery. The receptors shown here come from a male donor with early-stage non-small cell lung cancer.

Turning to this clonotype: A read error may explain this, as a much larger clone is one base away. The J gene is TRBJ1-1, the V gene TRBV29-1; no firm D call. The CDR3 is 11 residues long. CDR1 is SQVTM and CDR2 is ANQGSEA in the germline V gene. Here the CDR3 DNA reads TGCTGCGTTGGGGAGGCCACTGAAGCTTTCTTT. It encodes CCVGEATEAFF.

This clonotype was detected many times. The CDR3 bases are TGTGCCAGCAGTCCAGGGGCTAGCTATGGCTACACCTTC. This gives the protein CASSPGASYGYTF. The chain has TRBV12-3 or TRBV12-4 and TRBJ1-2; the D gene is possibly TRBD1 (6 bases). The CDR3 consists of 13 residues. Trimming removed 5 bases from V and 4 bases from J, with 11 bases in between.

This clonotype has at least ten counts. This chain uses TRBV19 with TRBJ1-2; 7 nucleotides match TRBD1. The CDR3 covers 15 residues. V was clipped by 0 bases and J by 6 bases; unmatched bases: 7. The V gene's germline CDR1 is LNHDA and CDR2 SQIVND (reference sequence). The CDR3 DNA sequence: TGTGCCAGTAGTATAGATTCCGGGCAGGGGGATGGCTACACCTTC. This encodes CASSIDSGQGDGYTF.

This clonotype was counted a few times. V is TRBV19 and J is TRBJ1-5, with unresolved D. Germline lookup yields CDR1 LNHDA and CDR2 SQIVND (reference sequence). Trimming removed 4 bases at V and 4 bases at J, with 8 bases between. The CDR3 runs 13 residues. The CDR3 loop reads CASSNQGNQPQHF. The CDR3 bases are TGTGCCAGTAGTAACCAAGGAAATCAGCCCCAGCATTTT.

This clonotype was found many times. The V call is TRBV12-3 or TRBV12-4, the J call TRBJ1-2, with unresolved D. Trimming pared 2 bases from V and 8 bases from J, leaving 12 bases between. CDR3 length equals 13 residues. In DNA form, the CDR3 reads TGTGCCAGCAGTTTACGCCCTACGCAGGGCTACACCTTC. It encodes CASSLRPTQGYTF.

Many counts were recorded for this clonotype. The chain's CDR3 is CASRRETGELFF. The CDR3 DNA sequence: TGTGCCAGCAGGCGAGAGACCGGGGAGCTGTTTTTT. The rearrangement uses TRBV12-3 or TRBV12-4 and TRBJ2-2; D not resolved. Trimming cost V 6 bases and J 5 bases, with 7 bases left between them. This CDR3 is 12 amino acids long.

This clonotype was recorded at least ten times. This chain connects TRBV11-3 to TRBJ2-3; D is undetermined. The CDR3 is made up of 16 amino acids. With 2 bases removed from V and 0 bases from J, the gap between germline ends came to 12 bases. Germline V lookup: CDR1 SGHNT, CDR2 YENEEA. DNA of the CDR3: TGTGCCAGCAGCTTAACGAGACTGGCTAGCACAGATACGCAGTATTTT. It yields the protein CASSLTRLASTDTQYF.

V is TRBV12-3 or TRBV12-4 and J is TRBJ1-5; TRBD1 agrees at 9 bases. CDR3 length: 15 residues. With V trimmed by 5 bases and J by 1 base, 3 bases remained unmatched. The CDR3 loop is CASSETGGSNQPQHF. DNA of the CDR3: TGTGCCAGCAGTGAGACAGGGGGGAGCAATCAGCCCCAGCATTTT.

At least ten counts were recorded for this clonotype. J is TRBJ2-3 and V is TRBV12-3 or TRBV12-4; TRBD1 aligns across 8 bases. The CDR3 is 14 residues long. The V gene end was trimmed by 6 bases and the J gene end by 4 bases; junction bases not matched to a gene: 6. The CDR3 reads CASRKGQGSDTQYF. CDR3 bases: TGTGCCAGCAGAAAAGGACAGGGTTCAGATACGCAGTATTTT.

This clonotype was counted many times. This sequence joins TRBV14 and TRBJ2-5; D unresolved. V was clipped by 4 bases and J by 2 bases, with 8 bases between them. This CDR3 comprises 13 residues. Germline assignment: CDR1 SGHDN and CDR2 FVKESK. CDR3 sequence reads: CASSLYVQETQYF. The CDR3 coding sequence is TGTGCCAGCAGCCTCTACGTTCAAGAGACCCAGTACTTC. The full variable domain, completed using reference TRBV14 and TRBJ2-5, is EAGVTQFPSHSVIEKGQTVTLRCDPISGHDNLYWYRRVMGKEIKFLLHFVKESKQDESGMPNNRFLAERTGGTYSTLKVQPAELEDSGVYFCASSLYVQETQYFGPGTRLLVL.